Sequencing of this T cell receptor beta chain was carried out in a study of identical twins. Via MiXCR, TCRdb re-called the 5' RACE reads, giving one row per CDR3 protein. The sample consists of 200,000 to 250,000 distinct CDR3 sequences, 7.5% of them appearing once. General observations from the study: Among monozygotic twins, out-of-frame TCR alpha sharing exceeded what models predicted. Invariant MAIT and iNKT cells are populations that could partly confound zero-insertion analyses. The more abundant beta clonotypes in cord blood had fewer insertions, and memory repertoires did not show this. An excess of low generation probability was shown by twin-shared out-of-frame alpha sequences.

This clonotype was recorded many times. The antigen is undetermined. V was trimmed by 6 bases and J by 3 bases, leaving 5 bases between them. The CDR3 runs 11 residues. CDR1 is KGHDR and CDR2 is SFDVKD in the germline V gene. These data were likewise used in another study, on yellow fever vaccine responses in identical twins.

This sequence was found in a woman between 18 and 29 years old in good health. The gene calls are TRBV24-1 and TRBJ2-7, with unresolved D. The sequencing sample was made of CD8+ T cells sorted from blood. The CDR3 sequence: CATSYNYEQYF. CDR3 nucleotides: TGTGCCACCAGTTACAACTACGAGCAGTACTTC.